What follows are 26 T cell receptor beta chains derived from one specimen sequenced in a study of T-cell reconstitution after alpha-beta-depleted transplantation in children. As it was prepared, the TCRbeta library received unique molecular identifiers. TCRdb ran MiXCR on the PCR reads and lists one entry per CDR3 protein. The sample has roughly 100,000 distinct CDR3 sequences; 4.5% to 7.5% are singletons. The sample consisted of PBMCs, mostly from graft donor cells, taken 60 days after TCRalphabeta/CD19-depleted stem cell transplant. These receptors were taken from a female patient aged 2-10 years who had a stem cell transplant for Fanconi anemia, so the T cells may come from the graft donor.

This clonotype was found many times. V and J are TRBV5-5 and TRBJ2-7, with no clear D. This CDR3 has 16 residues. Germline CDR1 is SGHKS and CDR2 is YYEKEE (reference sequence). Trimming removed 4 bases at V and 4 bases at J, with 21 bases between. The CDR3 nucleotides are TGTGCCAGCAGCCTGCCTTGGGGTATCGGTTTATACGAGCAGTACTTC. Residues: CASSLPWGIGLYEQYF.

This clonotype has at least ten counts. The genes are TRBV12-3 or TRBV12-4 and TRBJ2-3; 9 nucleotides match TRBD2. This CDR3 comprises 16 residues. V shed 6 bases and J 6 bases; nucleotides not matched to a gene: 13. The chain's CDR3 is CASRGIAGALTDTQYF. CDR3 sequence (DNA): TGTGCCAGCAGAGGGATAGCGGGGGCATTAACGGATACGCAGTATTTT.

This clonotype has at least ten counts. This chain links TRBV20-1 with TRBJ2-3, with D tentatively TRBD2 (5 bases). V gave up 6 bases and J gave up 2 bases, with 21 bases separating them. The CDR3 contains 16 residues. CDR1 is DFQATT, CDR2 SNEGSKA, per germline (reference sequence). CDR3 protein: CSATRTLLPHTDTQYF. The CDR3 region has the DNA TGCAGTGCAACAAGGACTCTTCTTCCCCACACAGATACGCAGTATTTT.

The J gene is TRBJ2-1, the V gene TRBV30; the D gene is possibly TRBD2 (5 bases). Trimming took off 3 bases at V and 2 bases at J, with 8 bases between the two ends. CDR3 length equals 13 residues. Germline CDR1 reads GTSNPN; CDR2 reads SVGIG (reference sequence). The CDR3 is CAWRGSTYNEQFF. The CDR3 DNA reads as TGTGCCTGGAGGGGGAGCACCTACAATGAGCAGTTCTTC.

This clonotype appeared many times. DNA for the CDR3: TGCAGCGTGAGGGGACAGGGTGACGAGCAGTACTTC. Translating gives CSVRGQGDEQYF. The V gene is TRBV29-1, the J gene TRBJ2-7, with 9 bases that match TRBD1. The germline V gene encodes CDR1 SQVTM and CDR2 ANQGSEA. V trimming: 6 bases; J trimming: 5 bases; junction bases outside the gene matches: 5. CDR3 length: 12 amino acids.

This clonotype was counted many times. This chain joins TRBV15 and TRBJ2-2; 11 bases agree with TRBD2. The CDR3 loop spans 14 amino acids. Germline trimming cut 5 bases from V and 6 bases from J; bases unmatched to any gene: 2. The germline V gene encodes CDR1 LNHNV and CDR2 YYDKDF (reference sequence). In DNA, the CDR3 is TGTGCCACCAGCCGTAGCGGGAGGGCCGGGGAGCTGTTTTTT. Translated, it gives CATSRSGRAGELFF.

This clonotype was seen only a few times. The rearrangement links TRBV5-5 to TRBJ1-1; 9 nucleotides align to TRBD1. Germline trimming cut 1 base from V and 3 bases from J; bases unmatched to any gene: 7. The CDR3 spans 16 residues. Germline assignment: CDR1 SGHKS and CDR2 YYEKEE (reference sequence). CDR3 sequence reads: CASSLSGQGLYTEAFF. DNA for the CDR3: TGTGCCAGCAGCTTGTCGGGACAGGGCTTATACACTGAAGCTTTCTTT.

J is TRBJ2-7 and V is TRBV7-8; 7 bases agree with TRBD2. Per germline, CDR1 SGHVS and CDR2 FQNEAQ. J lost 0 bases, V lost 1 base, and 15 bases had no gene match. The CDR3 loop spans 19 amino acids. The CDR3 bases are TGTGCCAGCAGCTTAGTTAGACTAGCAGACAGATTAAGCTCCTACGAGCAGTACTTC. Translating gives CASSLVRLADRLSSYEQYF.

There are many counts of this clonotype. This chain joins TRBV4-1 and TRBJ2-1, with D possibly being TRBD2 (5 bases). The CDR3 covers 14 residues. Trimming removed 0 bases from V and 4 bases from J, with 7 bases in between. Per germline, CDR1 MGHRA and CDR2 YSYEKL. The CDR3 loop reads CASSQERDYNEQFF. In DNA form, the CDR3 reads TGCGCCAGCAGCCAAGAACGGGATTACAATGAGCAGTTCTTC.

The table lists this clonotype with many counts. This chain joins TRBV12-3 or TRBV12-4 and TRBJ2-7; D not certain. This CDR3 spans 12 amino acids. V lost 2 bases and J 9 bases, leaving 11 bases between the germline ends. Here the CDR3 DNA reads TGTGCCAGCAGTTTAATAAAAGGAAGGCAGTACTTC. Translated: CASSLIKGRQYF.

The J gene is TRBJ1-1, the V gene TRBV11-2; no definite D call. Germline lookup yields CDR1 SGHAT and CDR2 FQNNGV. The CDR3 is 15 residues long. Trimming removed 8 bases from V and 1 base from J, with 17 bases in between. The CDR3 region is CASLIPRRGNTEAFF. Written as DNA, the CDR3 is TGTGCCAGCCTAATCCCCCGTCGGGGGAACACTGAAGCTTTCTTT.

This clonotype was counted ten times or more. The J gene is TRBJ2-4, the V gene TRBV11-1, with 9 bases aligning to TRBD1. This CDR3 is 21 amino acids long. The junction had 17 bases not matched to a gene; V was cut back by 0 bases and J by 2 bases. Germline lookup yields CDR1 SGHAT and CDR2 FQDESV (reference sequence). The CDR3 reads CASSLASPVVGQGGSKNIQYF. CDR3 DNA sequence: TGTGCCAGCAGCTTAGCCTCCCCCGTAGTGGGACAGGGTGGGTCCAAAAACATTCAGTACTTC.

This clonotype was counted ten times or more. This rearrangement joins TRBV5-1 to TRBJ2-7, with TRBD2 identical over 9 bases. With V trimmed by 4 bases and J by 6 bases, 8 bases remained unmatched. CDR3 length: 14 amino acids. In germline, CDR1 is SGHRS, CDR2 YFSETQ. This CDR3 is CASSTIAGDFEQYF. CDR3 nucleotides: TGCGCCAGCAGCACCATAGCGGGAGACTTCGAGCAGTACTTC.

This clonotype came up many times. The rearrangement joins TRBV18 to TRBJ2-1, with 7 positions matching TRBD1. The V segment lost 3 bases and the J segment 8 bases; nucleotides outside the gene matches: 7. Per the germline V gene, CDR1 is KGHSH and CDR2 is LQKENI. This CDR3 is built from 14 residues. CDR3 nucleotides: TGTGCCAGCTCACCCAGGACAGGACAGGATGAGCAGTTCTTC. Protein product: CASSPRTGQDEQFF.

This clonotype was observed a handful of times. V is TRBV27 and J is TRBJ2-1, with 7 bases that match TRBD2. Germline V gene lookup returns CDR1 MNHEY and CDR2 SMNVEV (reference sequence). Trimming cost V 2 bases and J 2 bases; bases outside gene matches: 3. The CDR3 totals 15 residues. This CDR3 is CASSLGAGAYNEQFF. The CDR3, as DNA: TGTGCCAGCAGTTTAGGCGCGGGGGCCTACAATGAGCAGTTCTTC.

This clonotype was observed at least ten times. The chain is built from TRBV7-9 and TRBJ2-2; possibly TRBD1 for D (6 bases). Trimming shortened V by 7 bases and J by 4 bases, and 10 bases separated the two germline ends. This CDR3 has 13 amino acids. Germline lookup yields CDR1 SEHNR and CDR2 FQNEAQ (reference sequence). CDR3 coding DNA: TGTGCCAGCAAGAAAGGGGGCACCGGGGAGCTGTTTTTT. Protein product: CASKKGGTGELFF.

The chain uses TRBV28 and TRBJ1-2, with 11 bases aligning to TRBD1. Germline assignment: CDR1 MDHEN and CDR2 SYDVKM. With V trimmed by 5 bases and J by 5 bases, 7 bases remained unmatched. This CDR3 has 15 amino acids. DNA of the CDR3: TGTGCCAGCAGTGTCCCCGGGACAGGGGGGTATGGCTACACCTTC. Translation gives CASSVPGTGGYGYTF.

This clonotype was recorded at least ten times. The CDR3 loop is CASSLRVGSSYNEQFF. As DNA, the CDR3 is TGTGCCAGCAGCTTGCGGGTGGGTAGCTCCTACAATGAGCAGTTCTTC. V gene TRBV5-5 combines with J gene TRBJ2-1, with D hard to call. Germline V lookup: CDR1 SGHKS, CDR2 YYEKEE (reference sequence). V lost 1 base and J 0 bases, leaving 11 bases between the germline ends. The CDR3 has 16 amino acids.

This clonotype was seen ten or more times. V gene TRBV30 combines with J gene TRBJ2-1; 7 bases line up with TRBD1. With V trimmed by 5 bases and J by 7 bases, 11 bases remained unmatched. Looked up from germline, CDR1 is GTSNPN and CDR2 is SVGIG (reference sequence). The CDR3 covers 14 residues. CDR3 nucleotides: TGTGCCTGGGAACCCGGGACAGCCAAAAATGAGCAGTTCTTC. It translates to CAWEPGTAKNEQFF.

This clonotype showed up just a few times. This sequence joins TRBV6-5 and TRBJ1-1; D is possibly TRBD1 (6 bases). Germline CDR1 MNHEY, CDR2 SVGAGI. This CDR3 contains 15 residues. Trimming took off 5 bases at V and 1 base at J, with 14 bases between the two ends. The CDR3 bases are TGTGCCAGCAGTCCCCGGGGGGCAGCGAACACTGAAGCTTTCTTT. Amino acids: CASSPRGAANTEAFF.

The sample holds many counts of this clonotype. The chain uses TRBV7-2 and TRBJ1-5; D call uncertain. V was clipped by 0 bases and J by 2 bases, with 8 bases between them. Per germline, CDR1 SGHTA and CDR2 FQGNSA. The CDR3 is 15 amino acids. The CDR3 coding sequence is TGTGCCAGCAGCTTAGCGTGGGGAGGCAATCAGCCCCAGCATTTT. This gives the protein CASSLAWGGNQPQHF.

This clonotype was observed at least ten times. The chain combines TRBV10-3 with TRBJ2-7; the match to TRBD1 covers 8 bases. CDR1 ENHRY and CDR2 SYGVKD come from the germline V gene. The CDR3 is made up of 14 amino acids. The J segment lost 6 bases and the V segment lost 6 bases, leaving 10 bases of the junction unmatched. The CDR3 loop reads CAIRALRGQGEQYF. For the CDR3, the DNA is TGTGCCATCAGAGCTCTCAGGGGGCAAGGCGAGCAGTACTTC.

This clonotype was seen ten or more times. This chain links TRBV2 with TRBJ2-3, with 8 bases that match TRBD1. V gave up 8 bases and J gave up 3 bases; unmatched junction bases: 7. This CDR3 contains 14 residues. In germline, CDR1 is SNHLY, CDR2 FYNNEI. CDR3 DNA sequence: TGTGCCAGCGGCTCACAGGGGGTAACAGATACGCAGTATTTT. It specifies CASGSQGVTDTQYF.

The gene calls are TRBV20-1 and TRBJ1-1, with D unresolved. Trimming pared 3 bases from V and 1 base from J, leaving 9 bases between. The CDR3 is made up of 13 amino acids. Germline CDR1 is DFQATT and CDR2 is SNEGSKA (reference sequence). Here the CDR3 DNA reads TGCAGTGCTAGGCCCCGGGGGAACACTGAAGCTTTCTTT. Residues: CSARPRGNTEAFF.

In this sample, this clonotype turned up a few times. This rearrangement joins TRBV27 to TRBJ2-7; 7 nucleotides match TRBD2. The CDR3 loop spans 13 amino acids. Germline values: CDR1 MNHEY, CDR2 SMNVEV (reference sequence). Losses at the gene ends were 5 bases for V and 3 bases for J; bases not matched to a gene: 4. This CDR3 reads CASSLTSDYEQYF. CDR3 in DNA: TGTGCCAGCAGTCTTACTAGCGACTACGAGCAGTACTTC.

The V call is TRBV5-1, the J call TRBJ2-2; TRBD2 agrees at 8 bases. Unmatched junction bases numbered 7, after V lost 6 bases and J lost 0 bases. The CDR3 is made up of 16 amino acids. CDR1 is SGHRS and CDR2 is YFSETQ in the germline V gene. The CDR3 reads CASTLFSGTNTGELFF. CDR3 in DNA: TGCGCCAGCACCCTTTTTAGCGGGACGAACACCGGGGAGCTGTTTTTT.